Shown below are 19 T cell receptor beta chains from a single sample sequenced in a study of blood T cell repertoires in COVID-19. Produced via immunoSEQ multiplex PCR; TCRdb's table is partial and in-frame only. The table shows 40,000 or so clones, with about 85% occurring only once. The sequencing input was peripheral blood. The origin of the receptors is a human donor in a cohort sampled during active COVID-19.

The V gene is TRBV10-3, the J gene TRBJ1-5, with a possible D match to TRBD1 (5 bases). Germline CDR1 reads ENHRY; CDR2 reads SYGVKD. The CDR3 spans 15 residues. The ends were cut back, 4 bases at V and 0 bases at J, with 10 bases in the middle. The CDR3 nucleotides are TGTGCCATCAGTGCTATCAGGGATAGCAATCAGCCCCAGCATTTT. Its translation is CAISAIRDSNQPQHF.

The CDR3 sequence: CASSPASHGGYTF. The CDR3 nucleotides read TGCGCCAGCAGCCCGGCTTCACACGGGGGCTACACCTTC. This rearrangement joins TRBV4-1 to TRBJ1-2; D call uncertain. Germline V lookup: CDR1 MGHRA, CDR2 YSYEKL. Trimming removed 4 bases at V and 8 bases at J, with 14 bases between. The CDR3 loop spans 13 amino acids.

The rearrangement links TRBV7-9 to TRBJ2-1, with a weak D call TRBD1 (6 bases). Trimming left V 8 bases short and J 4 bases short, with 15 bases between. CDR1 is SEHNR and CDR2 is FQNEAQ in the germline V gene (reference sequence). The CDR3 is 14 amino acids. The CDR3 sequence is CASCAGATYNEQFF. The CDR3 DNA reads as TGTGCCAGCTGCGCAGGGGCGACATACAATGAGCAGTTCTTC.

CDR3 residues: CASSGTGSPFF. CDR3 sequence (DNA): TGTGCCAGCTCAGGTACAGGGTCCCCTTTCTTT. This chain joins TRBV18 and TRBJ1-1; maybe TRBD1 (6 bases). This CDR3 has 11 amino acids. Trimming shortened V by 5 bases and J by 12 bases, and 13 bases separated the two germline ends. Per germline, CDR1 KGHSH and CDR2 LQKENI. The variable domain in full, completed from reference TRBV18 and TRBJ1-1, reads NAGVMQNPRHLVRRRGQEARLRCSPMKGHSHVYWYRQLPEEGLKFMVYLQKENIIDESGMPKERFSAEFPKEGPSILRIQQVVRGDSAAYFCASSGTGSPFFGQGTRLTVV.

CDR3 in DNA: TGTGCCAGCACCTCTAACCCGGGAGATACGCAGTATTTT. Its protein is CASTSNPGDTQYF. The chain combines TRBV7-9 with TRBJ2-3; no definite D call. Germline lookup yields CDR1 SEHNR and CDR2 FQNEAQ (reference sequence). This CDR3 is built from 13 residues. V shed 7 bases and J shed 5 bases, with 13 bases lying between them. The complete variable domain, with remaining parts taken from reference TRBV7-9 and TRBJ2-3, reads DTGVSQNPRHKITKRGQNVTFRCDPISEHNRLYWYRQTLGQGPEFLTYFQNEAQLEKSRLLSDRFSAERPKGSFSTLEIQRTEQGDSAMYLCASTSNPGDTQYFGPGTRLTVL.

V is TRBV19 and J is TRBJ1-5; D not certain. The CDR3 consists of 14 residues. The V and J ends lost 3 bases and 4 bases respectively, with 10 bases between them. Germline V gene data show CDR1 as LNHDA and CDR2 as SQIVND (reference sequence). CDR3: CASSIEAANQPQHF. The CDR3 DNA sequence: TGTGCCAGTAGTATTGAGGCAGCAAATCAGCCCCAGCATTTT.

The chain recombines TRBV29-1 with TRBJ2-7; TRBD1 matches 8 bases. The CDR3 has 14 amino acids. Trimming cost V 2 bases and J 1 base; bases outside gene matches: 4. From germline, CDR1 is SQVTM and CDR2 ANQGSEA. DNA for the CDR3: TGCAGCGTTGAATCGCAGGGGGCTTCCTACGAGCAGTACTTC. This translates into CSVESQGASYEQYF.

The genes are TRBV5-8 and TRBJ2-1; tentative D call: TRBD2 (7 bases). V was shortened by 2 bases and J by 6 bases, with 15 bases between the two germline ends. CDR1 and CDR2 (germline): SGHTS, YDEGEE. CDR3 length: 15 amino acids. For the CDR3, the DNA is TGTGCCAGCAGCTTCGAGGGGGGGCCCCTCAATGAGCAGTTCTTC. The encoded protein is CASSFEGGPLNEQFF.

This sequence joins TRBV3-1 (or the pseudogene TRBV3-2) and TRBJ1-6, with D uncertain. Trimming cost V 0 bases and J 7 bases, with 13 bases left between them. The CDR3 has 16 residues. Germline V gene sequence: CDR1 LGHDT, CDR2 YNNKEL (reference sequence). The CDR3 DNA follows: TGTGCCAGCAGCCAAGATTATATCGCTATGAATTCACCCCTCCACTTT. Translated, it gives CASSQDYIAMNSPLHF.

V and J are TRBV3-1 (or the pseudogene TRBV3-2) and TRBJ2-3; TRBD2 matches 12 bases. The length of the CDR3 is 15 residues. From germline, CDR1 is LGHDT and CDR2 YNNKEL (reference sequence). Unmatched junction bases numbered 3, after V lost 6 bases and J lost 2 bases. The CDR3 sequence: CASSRTSGATDTQYF. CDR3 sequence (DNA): TGTGCCAGCAGTCGGACTAGCGGGGCCACAGATACGCAGTATTTT.

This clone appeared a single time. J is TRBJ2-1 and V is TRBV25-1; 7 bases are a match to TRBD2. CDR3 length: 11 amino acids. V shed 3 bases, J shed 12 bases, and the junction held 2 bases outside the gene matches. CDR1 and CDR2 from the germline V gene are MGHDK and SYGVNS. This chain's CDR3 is CASSEGGGQFF. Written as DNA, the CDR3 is TGTGCCAGCAGTGAGGGCGGGGGGCAGTTCTTC.

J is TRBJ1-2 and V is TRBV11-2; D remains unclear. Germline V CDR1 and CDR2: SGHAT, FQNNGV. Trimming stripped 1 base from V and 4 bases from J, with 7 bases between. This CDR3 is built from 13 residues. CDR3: CASSLGLAYGYTF. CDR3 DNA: TGTGCCAGCAGCTTAGGACTTGCCTATGGCTACACCTTC.

The CDR3 is CASSLARSEQFF. The CDR3, as DNA: TGCGCCAGCAGCTTGGCTAGGAGTGAGCAGTTCTTC. V and J are TRBV5-1 and TRBJ2-1; D uncertain. CDR3 size: 12 residues. V gave up 0 bases and J gave up 9 bases, with 7 bases separating them. Germline CDR1 SGHRS, CDR2 YFSETQ.

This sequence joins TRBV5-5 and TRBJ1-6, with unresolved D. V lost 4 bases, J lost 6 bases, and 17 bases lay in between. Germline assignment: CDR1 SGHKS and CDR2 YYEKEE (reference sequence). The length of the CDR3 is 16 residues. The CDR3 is CASSQRGPPSNSPLHF. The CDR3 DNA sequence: TGTGCCAGCAGCCAGCGCGGGCCTCCCTCTAATTCACCCCTCCACTTT.

The CDR3 sequence: CASSPRQPRSSGNTIYF. CDR3 sequence (DNA): TGTGCCAGCAGCCCTCGACAGCCGCGGAGCTCTGGAAACACCATATATTTT. The chain couples TRBV3-1 (or the pseudogene TRBV3-2) to TRBJ1-3, with a tentative D call TRBD1 (5 bases). Per germline, CDR1 LGHDT and CDR2 YNNKEL (reference sequence). Trimming took 4 bases from V and 0 from J, leaving 16 bases between them. This CDR3 spans 17 amino acids.

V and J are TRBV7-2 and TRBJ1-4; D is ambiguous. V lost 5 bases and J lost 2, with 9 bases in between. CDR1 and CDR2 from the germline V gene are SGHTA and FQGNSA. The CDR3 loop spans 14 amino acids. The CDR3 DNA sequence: TGTGCCAGCAGCGGGCCCGATACTAATGAAAAACTGTTTTTT. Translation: CASSGPDTNEKLFF.

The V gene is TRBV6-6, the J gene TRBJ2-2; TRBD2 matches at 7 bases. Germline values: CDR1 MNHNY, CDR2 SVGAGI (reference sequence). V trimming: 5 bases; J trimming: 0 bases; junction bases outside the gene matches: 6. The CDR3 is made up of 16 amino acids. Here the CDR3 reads CASSRIAGANTGELFF. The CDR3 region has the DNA TGTGCCAGCAGTCGAATAGCGGGTGCGAACACCGGGGAGCTGTTTTTT.

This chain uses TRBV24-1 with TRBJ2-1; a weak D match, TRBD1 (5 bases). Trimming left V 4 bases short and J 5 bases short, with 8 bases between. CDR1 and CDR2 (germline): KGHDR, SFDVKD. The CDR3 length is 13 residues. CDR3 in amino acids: CATSEPRDNEQFF. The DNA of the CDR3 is TGTGCCACCAGTGAGCCCAGGGACAATGAGCAGTTCTTC.

The CDR3 DNA reads TGTGCCAGCAGCGTAGCTTTTTCGGGCGAGCAGTACTTC. Translation gives CASSVAFSGEQYF. This rearrangement joins TRBV9 to TRBJ2-7; D is ambiguous. V gave up 0 bases and J gave up 6 bases, with 10 bases separating them. The CDR3 loop spans 13 amino acids. Germline loops: CDR1 SGDLS, CDR2 YYNGEE.